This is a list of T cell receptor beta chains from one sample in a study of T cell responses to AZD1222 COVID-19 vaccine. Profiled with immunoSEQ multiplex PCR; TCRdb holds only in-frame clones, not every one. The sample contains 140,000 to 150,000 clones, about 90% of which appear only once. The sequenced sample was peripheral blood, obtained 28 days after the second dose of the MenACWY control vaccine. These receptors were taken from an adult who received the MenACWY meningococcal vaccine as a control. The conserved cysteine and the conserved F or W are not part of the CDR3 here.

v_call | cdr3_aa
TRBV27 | ASSLFPSGANVLT
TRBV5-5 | ASRGTSNTGELF
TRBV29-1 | SVMTGGGYT
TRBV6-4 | ASSDSIRKAREQY
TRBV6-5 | ASRPSGGAGDTQY
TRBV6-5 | ASSYSSPSTGNTIY
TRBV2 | ATQGTNTEAF
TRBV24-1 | ATAESFGGPSYNEQF
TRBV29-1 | SVAAGSSTDTQY
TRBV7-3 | ASSLYPRGASGANVLT
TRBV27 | ASSLSRQDHGYT
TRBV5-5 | ASSLEEGSYNEQF
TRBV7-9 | ASSLEFGGGAPREY
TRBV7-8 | ASSLAAGGGSGELF
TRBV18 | ASSQLDSYEQY
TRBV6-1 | ASSEVVSSYEQY
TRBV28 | ASSIGPTGLNSPLH
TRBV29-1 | SVESQGGADTQY
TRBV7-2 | ASNTKVGGKQY
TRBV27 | ASRIRGDSNQPQH
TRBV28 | ATLGGAREKLF
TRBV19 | ASSIRWAMETQY
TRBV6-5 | ATLGTSGGDTQY
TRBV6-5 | ASSWVRDEKLF
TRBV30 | AWIIGTVNTEAF
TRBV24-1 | ATSDLRGEKLF
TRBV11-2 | ASSTTSGGAETQY
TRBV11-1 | ASRHLATGELF
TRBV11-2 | ASSFGEDGYEQY
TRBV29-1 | SVETSGGTDTQY
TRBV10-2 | ASIAGGDHEQY
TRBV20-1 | SASIQGARNSPLH
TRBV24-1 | ATSDVTGTQETQY
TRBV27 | ASTTGVGPY
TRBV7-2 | ASSLDPLTIEAF
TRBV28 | ASRGQAYPSTDTQY
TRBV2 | ASSSGTANQPQH
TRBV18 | ASSPTPWEKLF
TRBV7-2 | ASSSGQGLEQY
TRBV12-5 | ASGSSSGYT
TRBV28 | ASTPKAGAYEQY